Presented here are 15 T cell receptor beta chains from one specimen sequenced in a study of shared T cell receptors in the human thymus (dated by TCRdb to the early 2020s). The library was generated by the immunoSEQ multiplex PCR assay. Drawn from immuneACCESS, this table holds only the in-frame rearrangements with V and J called that TCRdb kept. Clones are partly lost; checked studies trace under half to an unresolved V gene and leave the rest unexplained. The sample data list over 650,000 clones, and approximately 87% of these were observed just once. Approximately 0.0097% of the sample is in the top ten clones. In addition, the sample was reused for a study of human thymus T cells.

The sequenced sample consisted of thymocytes. Every receptor here comes from a boy in the first two years of life with a congenital heart defect. Donor details come from another sample of the same person, matched by shared clones.

V gene TRBV4-1 combines with J gene TRBJ1-5; 7 nucleotides line up with TRBD1. J lost 4 bases, V lost 4 bases, and 16 bases had no gene match. CDR1 and CDR2 from the germline V gene are MGHRA and YSYEKL. The CDR3 extends over 18 amino acids. CDR3 sequence (DNA): TGCGCCAGCAGCCGATCGGTGGGACAGTCGGGGGTGAATCAGCCCCAGCATTTT. Protein product: CASSRSVGQSGVNQPQHF.

This chain connects TRBV10-3 to TRBJ1-1; 11 positions match TRBD1. CDR1 and CDR2 from the germline V gene are ENHRY and SYGVKD. V lost 6 bases, J lost 0 bases, and 24 bases stayed unmatched. CDR3 length: 22 residues. CDR3 nucleotide sequence: TGTGCCATCAGCATCAATGAGAGTCGGTTTCGGGGACAGGGGGTCATGAACACTGAAGCTTTCTTT. The encoded protein is CAISINESRFRGQGVMNTEAFF.

The chain employs TRBV27 and TRBJ1-2; TRBD1 aligns across 12 bases. The CDR3 contains 16 residues. CDR1 MNHEY and CDR2 SMNVEV come from the germline V gene (reference sequence). The junction had 5 bases not matched to a gene; V was cut back by 2 bases and J by 4 bases. This CDR3 is CASSLTGTGGGYGYTF. The DNA for the CDR3 is TGTGCCAGCAGTTTAACCGGGACAGGGGGCGGCTATGGCTACACCTTC.

There are a few counts of this clone. The genes are TRBV5-1 and TRBJ1-3; tentatively, D is TRBD1 (6 bases). CDR1 is SGHRS and CDR2 is YFSETQ in the germline V gene. V lost 0 bases and J 8 bases, leaving 9 bases between the germline ends. The CDR3 is 13 amino acids. This chain's CDR3 is CASSLGPGDTIYF. The CDR3 DNA follows: TGCGCCAGCAGCTTGGGACCAGGGGACACCATATATTTT.

The genes are TRBV5-1 and TRBJ1-1; D is uncertain. The V gene's germline CDR1 is SGHRS and CDR2 YFSETQ. The CDR3 contains 12 residues. Trimming took off 4 bases at V and 11 bases at J, with 15 bases between the two ends. Written as DNA, the CDR3 is TGCGCCAGCAGCATTGAAGGACTGGAGGCTTTCTTT. The encoded protein is CASSIEGLEAFF.

The rearrangement uses TRBV6-1 and TRBJ1-1; 10 nucleotides agree with TRBD1. CDR1 is MNHNS and CDR2 is SASEGT in the germline V gene. This CDR3 region has 15 residues. The J segment lost 6 bases and the V segment lost 7 bases, leaving 11 bases of the junction unmatched. Here the CDR3 DNA reads TGTGCCAGCAATCTAGGAGGGACAGGGGTGGCTGAAGCTTTCTTT. As protein: CASNLGGTGVAEAFF.

The chain recombines TRBV15 with TRBJ2-5, with 7 bases lining up with TRBD1. Unmatched junction bases numbered 10, after V lost 5 bases and J lost 4 bases. Per germline, CDR1 LNHNV and CDR2 YYDKDF (reference sequence). This CDR3 comprises 15 residues. This chain's CDR3 is CATSPPWTGLETQYF. The CDR3 nucleotides read TGTGCCACCAGCCCACCTTGGACAGGACTAGAGACCCAGTACTTC.

V usage is TRBV4-3 and J usage is TRBJ1-4, with TRBD1 matching 7 bases. The CDR3 is 13 amino acids. The ends lost 1 base at V and 8 bases at J; junction bases unmatched: 1. Germline-derived CDR1 and CDR2 are LGHNA and YSLEER. CDR3 amino acids: CASSQAGGEKLFF. The DNA of the CDR3 is TGCGCCAGCAGCCAAGCAGGGGGGGAAAAACTGTTTTTT.

This chain joins TRBV5-1 and TRBJ2-7, with a possible D match to TRBD1 (7 bases). The ends were cut back, 4 bases at V and 1 base at J, with 15 bases in the middle. This CDR3 is built from 15 residues. Germline V CDR1 and CDR2: SGHRS, YFSETQ. CDR3 residues: CASSPGGTSSYEQYF. The CDR3 DNA is TGCGCCAGCAGCCCAGGGGGGACGTCGTCCTACGAGCAGTACTTC. Using reference TRBV5-1 and TRBJ2-7 for the parts outside the CDR3, the full variable domain is KAGVTQTPRYLIKTRGQQVTLSCSPISGHRSVSWYQQTPGQGLQFLFEYFSETQRNKGNFPGRFSGRQFSNSRSEMNVSTLELGDSALYLCASSPGGTSSYEQYFGPGTRLTVT.

The chain employs TRBV4-3 and TRBJ1-1, with TRBD1 identical over 9 bases. CDR3 length: 16 amino acids. CDR1 is LGHNA and CDR2 is YSLEER in the germline V gene. The trim removed 0 bases at V and 3 bases at J, leaving 5 bases unmatched. In nucleotides, the CDR3 is TGCGCCAGCAGCCAAGATCTAACAGGGGGCTACACTGAAGCTTTCTTT. Translating gives CASSQDLTGGYTEAFF.

The chain employs TRBV7-2 and TRBJ2-7; D call uncertain. CDR1 is SGHTA and CDR2 is FQGNSA in the germline V gene. V lost 1 base, J lost 3 bases, and 10 bases lay in between. The length of the CDR3 is 14 residues. The CDR3 DNA reads as TGTGCCAGCAGCTTAGGACCGGAGTACTACGAGCAGTACTTC. Translated, it gives CASSLGPEYYEQYF.

This chain links TRBV30 with TRBJ1-4; D may be TRBD1 (6 bases). CDR1 is GTSNPN, CDR2 SVGIG, per germline (reference sequence). The germline V and J ends were trimmed by 0 bases and 3 bases, with 11 bases remaining between them. The CDR3 extends over 15 amino acids. The CDR3 sequence: CAWSVTGLANEKLFF. The CDR3 coding sequence is TGTGCCTGGAGTGTAACAGGGTTGGCTAATGAAAAACTGTTTTTT.

This clone has just a few counts. The chain combines TRBV5-4 with TRBJ1-2; D not resolved. Germline V gene lookup returns CDR1 SGHNT and CDR2 YYREEE (reference sequence). This CDR3 has 14 residues. V was shortened by 4 bases and J by 4 bases, with 14 bases between the two germline ends. Here the CDR3 reads CASSLIQSSYGYTF. The CDR3 nucleotides read TGTGCCAGCAGCCTGATCCAGTCTAGCTATGGCTACACCTTC.

This clone was detected a few times. The chain has TRBV28 and TRBJ2-3; 10 bases are a match to TRBD2. The V and J ends lost 3 bases and 4 bases, in that order; junction bases with no gene match: 7. The CDR3 runs 16 residues. Germline CDR1 reads MDHEN; CDR2 reads SYDVKM. The CDR3 region is CASSFRSGRASDTQYF. CDR3 DNA: TGTGCCAGCAGTTTCCGGAGCGGGAGGGCCTCAGATACGCAGTATTTT.

The chain recombines TRBV6-6 with TRBJ2-7; a weak D match, TRBD1 (6 bases). Germline-derived CDR1 and CDR2 are MNHNY and SVGAGI (reference sequence). This CDR3 spans 14 amino acids. The germline V and J ends were trimmed by 6 bases and 3 bases, with 15 bases remaining between them. The CDR3 DNA is TGTGCCAGCAGCCTAAACAGGGCCCGCTACGAGCAGTACTTC. Amino acids: CASSLNRARYEQYF.